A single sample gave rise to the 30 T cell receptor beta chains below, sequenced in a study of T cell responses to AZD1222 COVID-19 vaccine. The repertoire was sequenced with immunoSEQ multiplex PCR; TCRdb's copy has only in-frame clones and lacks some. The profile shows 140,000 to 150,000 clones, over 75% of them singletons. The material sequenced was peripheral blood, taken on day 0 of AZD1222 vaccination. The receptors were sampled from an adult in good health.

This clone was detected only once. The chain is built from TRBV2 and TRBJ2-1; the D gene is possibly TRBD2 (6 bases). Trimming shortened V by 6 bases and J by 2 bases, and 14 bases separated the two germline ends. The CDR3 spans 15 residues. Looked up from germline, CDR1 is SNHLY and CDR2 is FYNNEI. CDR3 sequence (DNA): TGTGCCAGCAGCCAGCGGGCCGCGGCCTACAATGAGCAGTTCTTC. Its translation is CASSQRAAAYNEQFF.

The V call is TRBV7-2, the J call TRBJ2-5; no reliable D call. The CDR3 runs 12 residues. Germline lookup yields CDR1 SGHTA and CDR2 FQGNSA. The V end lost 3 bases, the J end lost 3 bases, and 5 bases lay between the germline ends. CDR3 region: CASSLLKETQYF. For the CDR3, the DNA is TGTGCCAGCAGCTTGTTAAAAGAGACCCAGTACTTC.

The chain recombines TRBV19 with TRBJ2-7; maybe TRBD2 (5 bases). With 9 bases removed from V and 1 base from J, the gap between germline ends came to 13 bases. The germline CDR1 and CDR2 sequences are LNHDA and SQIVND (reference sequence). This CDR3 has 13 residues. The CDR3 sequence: CASKRVGSYEQYF. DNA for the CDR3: TGTGCCAGCAAGAGGGTAGGGTCCTACGAGCAGTACTTC.

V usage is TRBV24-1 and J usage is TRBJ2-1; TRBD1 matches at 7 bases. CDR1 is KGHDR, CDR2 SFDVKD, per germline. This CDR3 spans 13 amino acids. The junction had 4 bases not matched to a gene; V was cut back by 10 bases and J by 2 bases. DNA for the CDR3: TGTGCCACAGGACAGGAACCCTACAATGAGCAGTTCTTC. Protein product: CATGQEPYNEQFF.

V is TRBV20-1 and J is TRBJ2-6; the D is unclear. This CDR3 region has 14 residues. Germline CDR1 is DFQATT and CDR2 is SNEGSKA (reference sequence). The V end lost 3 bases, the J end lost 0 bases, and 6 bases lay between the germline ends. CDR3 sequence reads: CSASPTSGANVLTF. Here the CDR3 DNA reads TGCAGTGCTAGTCCCACCTCTGGGGCCAACGTCCTGACTTTC.

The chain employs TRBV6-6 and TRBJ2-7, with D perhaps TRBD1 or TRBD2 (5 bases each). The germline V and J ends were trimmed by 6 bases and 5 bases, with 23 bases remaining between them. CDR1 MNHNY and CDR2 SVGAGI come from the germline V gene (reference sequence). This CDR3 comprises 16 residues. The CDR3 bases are TGTGCCAGCAGACTGGGACCAGTAAAAACCGACCACGAGCAGTACTTC. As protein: CASRLGPVKTDHEQYF.

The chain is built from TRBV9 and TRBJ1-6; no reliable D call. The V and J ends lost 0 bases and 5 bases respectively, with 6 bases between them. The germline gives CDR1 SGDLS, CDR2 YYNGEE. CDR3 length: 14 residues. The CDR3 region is CASSVEQNNSPLHF. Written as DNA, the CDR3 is TGTGCCAGCAGCGTAGAGCAGAATAATTCACCCCTCCACTTT. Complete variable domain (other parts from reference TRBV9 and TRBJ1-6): DSGVTQTPKHLITATGQRVTLRCSPRSGDLSVYWYQQSLDQGLQFLIQYYNGEERAKGNILERFSAQQFPDLHSELNLSSLELGDSALYFCASSVEQNNSPLHFGNGTRLTVT.

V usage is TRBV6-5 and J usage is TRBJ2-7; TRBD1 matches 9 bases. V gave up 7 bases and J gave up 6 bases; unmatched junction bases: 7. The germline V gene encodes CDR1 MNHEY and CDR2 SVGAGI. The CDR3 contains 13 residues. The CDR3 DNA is TGTGCCAGCACCAAACAGGGGGCTGGCGAGCAGTACTTC. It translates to CASTKQGAGEQYF.

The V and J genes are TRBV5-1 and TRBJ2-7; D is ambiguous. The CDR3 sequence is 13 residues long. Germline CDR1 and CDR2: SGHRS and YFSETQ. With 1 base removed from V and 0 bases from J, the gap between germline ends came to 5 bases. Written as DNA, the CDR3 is TGCGCCAGCAGCTTGATGAGCTCCTACGAGCAGTACTTC. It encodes CASSLMSSYEQYF.

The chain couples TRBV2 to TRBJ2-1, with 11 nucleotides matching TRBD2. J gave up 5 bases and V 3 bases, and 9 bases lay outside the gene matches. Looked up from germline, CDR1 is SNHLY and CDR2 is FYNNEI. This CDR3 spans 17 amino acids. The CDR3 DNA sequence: TGTGCCAGCAGTGACCTTTTAATAGCGGGAGGGGACAATGAGCAGTTCTTC. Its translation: CASSDLLIAGGDNEQFF.

The CDR3 DNA reads as TGCGCCAGCAGCCAGAGGGACTGGGGCACTGAAGCTTTCTTT. Translating it yields CASSQRDWGTEAFF. The J gene is TRBJ1-1, the V gene TRBV4-1; a weak D match, TRBD1 (5 bases). The CDR3 covers 14 residues. V dropped 3 bases and J dropped 4 bases, with 12 bases sitting between them. Germline V gene data show CDR1 as MGHRA and CDR2 as YSYEKL.

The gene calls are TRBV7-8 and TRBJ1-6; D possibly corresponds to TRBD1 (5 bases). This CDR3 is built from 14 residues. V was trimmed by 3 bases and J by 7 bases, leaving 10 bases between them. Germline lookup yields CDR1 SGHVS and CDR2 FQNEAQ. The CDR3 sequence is CASSFKTENSPLHF. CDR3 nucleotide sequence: TGTGCCAGCAGCTTTAAGACAGAAAATTCACCCCTCCACTTT.

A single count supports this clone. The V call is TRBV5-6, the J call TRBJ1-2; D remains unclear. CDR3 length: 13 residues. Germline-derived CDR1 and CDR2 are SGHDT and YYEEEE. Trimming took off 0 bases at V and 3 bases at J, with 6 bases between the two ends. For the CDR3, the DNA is TGTGCCAGCAGCTTGGCAGCAGACTATGGCTACACCTTC. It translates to CASSLAADYGYTF.

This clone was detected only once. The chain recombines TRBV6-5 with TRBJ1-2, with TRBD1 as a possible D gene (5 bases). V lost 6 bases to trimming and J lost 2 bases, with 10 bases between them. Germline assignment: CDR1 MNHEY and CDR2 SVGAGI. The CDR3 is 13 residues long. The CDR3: CASRGGGNYGYTF. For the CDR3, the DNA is TGTGCCAGCAGGGGGGGTGGGAACTATGGCTACACCTTC.

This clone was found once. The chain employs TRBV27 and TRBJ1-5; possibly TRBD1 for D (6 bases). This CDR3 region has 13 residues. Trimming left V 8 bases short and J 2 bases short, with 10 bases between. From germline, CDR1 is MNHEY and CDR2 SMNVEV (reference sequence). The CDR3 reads CASGAGGNQPQHF. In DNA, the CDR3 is TGTGCCAGCGGGGCAGGGGGCAATCAGCCCCAGCATTTT.

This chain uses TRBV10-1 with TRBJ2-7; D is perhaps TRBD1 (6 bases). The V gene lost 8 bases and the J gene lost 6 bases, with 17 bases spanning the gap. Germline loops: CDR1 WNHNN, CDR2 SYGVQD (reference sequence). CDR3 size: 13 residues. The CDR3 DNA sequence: TGCGCCAGCCGAGACAGGTCTAGTCGCGAGCAGTACTTC. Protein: CASRDRSSREQYF.

This CDR3 is CSGRTNRGESGGYTF. CDR3 in DNA: TGCAGCGGCCGAACAAACAGGGGGGAATCGGGTGGCTACACCTTC. The rearrangement links TRBV29-1 to TRBJ1-2, with 8 bases fitting TRBD1. V was clipped by 7 bases and J by 7 bases; unmatched bases: 17. Germline V gene data show CDR1 as SQVTM and CDR2 as ANQGSEA. The CDR3 length is 15 residues.

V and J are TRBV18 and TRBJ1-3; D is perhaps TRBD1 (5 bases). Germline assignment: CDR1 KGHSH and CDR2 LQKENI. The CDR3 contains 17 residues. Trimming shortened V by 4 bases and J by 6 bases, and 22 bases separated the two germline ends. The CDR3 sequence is CASSLNPTGTGENTIYF. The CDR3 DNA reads TGTGCCAGCTCACTGAACCCAACCGGGACGGGGGAAAACACCATATATTTT. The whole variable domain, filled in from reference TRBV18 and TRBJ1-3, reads NAGVMQNPRHLVRRRGQEARLRCSPMKGHSHVYWYRQLPEEGLKFMVYLQKENIIDESGMPKERFSAEFPKEGPSILRIQQVVRGDSAAYFCASSLNPTGTGENTIYFGEGSWLTVV.

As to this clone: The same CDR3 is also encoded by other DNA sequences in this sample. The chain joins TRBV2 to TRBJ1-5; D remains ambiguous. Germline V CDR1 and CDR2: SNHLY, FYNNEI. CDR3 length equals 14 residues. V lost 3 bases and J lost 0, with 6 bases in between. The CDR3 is CASSDLYSNQPQHF. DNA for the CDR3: TGTGCCAGCAGTGATTTATATAGCAATCAGCCCCAGCATTTT.

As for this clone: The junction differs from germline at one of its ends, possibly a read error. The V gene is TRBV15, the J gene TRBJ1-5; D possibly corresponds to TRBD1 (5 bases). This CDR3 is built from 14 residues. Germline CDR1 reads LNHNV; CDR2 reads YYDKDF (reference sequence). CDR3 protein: CATSTRGINLPQHF. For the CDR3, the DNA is TGTGCCACCAGCACTCGGGGCATAAATCTGCCCCAGCATTTT.

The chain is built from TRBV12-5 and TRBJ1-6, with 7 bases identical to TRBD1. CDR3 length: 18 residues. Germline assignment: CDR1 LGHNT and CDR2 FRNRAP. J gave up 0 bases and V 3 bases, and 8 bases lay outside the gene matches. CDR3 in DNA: TGTGCTAGTGGTTTAACAGGGGTAGGTAGCTCCTATAATTCACCCCTCCACTTT. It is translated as CASGLTGVGSSYNSPLHF. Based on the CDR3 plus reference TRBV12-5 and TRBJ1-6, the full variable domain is DARVTQTPRHKVTEMGQEVTMRCQPILGHNTVFWYRQTMMQGLELLAYFRNRAPLDDSGMPKDRFSAEMPDATLATLKIQPSEPRDSAVYFCASGLTGVGSSYNSPLHFGNGTRLTVT.

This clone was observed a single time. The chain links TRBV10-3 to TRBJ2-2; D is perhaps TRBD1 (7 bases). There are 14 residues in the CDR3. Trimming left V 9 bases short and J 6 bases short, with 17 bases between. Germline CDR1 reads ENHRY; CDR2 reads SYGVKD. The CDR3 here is CAIGGRQGPGELFF. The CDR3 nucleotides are TGTGCCATAGGGGGGAGACAGGGCCCCGGGGAGCTGTTTTTT.

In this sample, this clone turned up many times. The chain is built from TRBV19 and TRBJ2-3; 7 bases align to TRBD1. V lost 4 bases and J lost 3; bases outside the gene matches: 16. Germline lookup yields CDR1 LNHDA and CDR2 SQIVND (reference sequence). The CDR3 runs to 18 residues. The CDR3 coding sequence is TGTGCCAGTAGTAACCGGGCCCTCGACAGGGATCGTACAGATACGCAGTATTTT. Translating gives CASSNRALDRDRTDTQYF.

DNA of the CDR3: TGTGCCAGCAGTTTAGGACAGGGGGGCGCTGAAGCTTTCTTT. Its protein is CASSLGQGGAEAFF. The chain is built from TRBV28 and TRBJ1-1, with 10 positions matching TRBD1. CDR1 is MDHEN, CDR2 SYDVKM, per germline. The J segment lost 6 bases and the V segment lost 2 bases, leaving 3 bases of the junction unmatched. This CDR3 has 14 amino acids.

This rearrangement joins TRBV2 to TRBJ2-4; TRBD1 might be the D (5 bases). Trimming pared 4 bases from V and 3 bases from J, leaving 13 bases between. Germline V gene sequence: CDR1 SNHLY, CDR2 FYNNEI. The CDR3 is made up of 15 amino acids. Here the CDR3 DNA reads TGTGCCAGCAGTGTGAACAGGCTGAACAAAAACATTCAGTACTTC. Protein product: CASSVNRLNKNIQYF.

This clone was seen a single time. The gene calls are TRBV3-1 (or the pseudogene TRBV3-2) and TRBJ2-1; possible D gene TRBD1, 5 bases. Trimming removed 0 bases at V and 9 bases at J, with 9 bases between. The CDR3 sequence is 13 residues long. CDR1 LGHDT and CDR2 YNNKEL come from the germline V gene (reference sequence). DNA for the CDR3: TGTGCCAGCAGCCAAGATTTTGGGGCTGAGCAGTTCTTC. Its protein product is CASSQDFGAEQFF.

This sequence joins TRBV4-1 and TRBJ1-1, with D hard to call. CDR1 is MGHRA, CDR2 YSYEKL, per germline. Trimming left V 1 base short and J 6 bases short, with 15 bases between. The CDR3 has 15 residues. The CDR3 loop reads CASSQVKARWAEAFF. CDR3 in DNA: TGCGCCAGCAGCCAAGTGAAAGCGCGCTGGGCTGAAGCTTTCTTT.

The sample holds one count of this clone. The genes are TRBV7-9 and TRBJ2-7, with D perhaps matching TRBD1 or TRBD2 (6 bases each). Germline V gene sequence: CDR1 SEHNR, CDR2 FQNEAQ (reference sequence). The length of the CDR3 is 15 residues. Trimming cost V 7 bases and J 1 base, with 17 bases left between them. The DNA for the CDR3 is TGTGCCAGCACGGGGGCCACGGTGGGTTCCTACGAGCAGTACTTC. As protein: CASTGATVGSYEQYF. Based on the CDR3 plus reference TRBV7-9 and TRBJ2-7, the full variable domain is DTGVSQNPRHKITKRGQNVTFRCDPISEHNRLYWYRQTLGQGPEFLTYFQNEAQLEKSRLLSDRFSAERPKGSFSTLEIQRTEQGDSAMYLCASTGATVGSYEQYFGPGTRLTVT.

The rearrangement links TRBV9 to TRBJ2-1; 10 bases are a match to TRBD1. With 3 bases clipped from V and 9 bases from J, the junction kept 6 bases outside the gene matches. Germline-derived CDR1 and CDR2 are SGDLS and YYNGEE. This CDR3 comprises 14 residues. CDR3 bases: TGTGCCAGCAGCGCCTACTGGACAGGGGGTGAGCAGTTCTTC. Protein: CASSAYWTGGEQFF.

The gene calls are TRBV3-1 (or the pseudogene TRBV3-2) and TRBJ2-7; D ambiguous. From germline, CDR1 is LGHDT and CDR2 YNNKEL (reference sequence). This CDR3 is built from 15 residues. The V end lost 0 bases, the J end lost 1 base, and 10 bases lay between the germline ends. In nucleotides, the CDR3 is TGTGCCAGCAGCCAAGACAGGTCGGCGTCCTACGAGCAGTACTTC. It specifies CASSQDRSASYEQYF.